This TCR beta chain came from a study of CD8 T cells in ankylosing spondylitis (dated by TCRdb to the late 2010s). Regarding the research as a whole: T cell receptor beta repertoires were profiled in healthy donors and ankylosing spondylitis patients so that disease-linked TCR variants could be found. The whole study cohort included 108 healthy donors and about two dozen ankylosing spondylitis patients. Peripheral blood samples were taken, and synovial fluid was additionally collected from ankylosing spondylitis patients. On the study overall, not on this receptor specifically: A TCR beta motif made up of seven or eight highly homologous amino acid variants appeared to be characteristic of blood from ankylosing spondylitis patients. Significant enrichment of the disease-linked clones was reported in matched synovial fluid samples from ankylosing spondylitis patients. In peripheral blood, the disease-linked clones were found at relatively low frequencies and had a CD8+ phenotype. Some TCR beta motif variants had previously been reported in synovial fluid and blood of reactive arthritis patients, which suggested common disease-initiation mechanisms.

This clonotype was counted between two and nine times. Its antigen is not yet known. No much larger clonotype is one base removed from it; base qualities were not supplied. V was cut back by 1 base and J by 7 bases, leaving a gap of 10 bases between them. As encoded in the germline V gene, CDR1 is SGDLS while CDR2 is YYNGEE. The CDR3 covers 13 residues, taking in both the cysteine and the phenylalanine. Kept here is only the CDR3 DNA, which spans 39 bases and is read in frame from base 1. Data came from an Illumina HiSeq 2500. Quantitative 5'-RACE with molecular barcodes was used to prepare TCR beta libraries. The authors processed their data as follows. A new computational method, built on a probabilistic model of VDJ rearrangement, was used to identify disease-linked TCR variants. In-frame beta chains were kept once TCRdb had trimmed the public reads at Q25 with fastp and called clones with MiXCR. Identical CDR3 protein sequences are pooled into one entry, listed with their most common genes and DNA. Clone size and V and J calls follow TCRdb, not the original study. Present in this sample are about 800,000 distinct CDR3 sequences, about 10% of which were seen just once. About 0.49% of the sample lies in the top ten.

This TCR was sampled from a male donor with ankylosing spondylitis. The sequencing sample was made of blood, either unsorted or a sorted T cell fraction (not recorded which). The chain couples TRBV9 to TRBJ2-3; the D gene is not confidently resolved. In nucleotide form, the sequence is TGTGCCAGCAGCGTAACCCCCACCCATACGCAGTATTTT. This sequence encodes CASSVTPTHTQYF. Where the CDR3 stops, the reference TRBV9 and TRBJ2-3 genes take over; the full variable domain is DSGVTQTPKHLITATGQRVTLRCSPRSGDLSVYWYQQSLDQGLQFLIQYYNGEERAKGNILERFSAQQFPDLHSELNLSSLELGDSALYFCASSVTPTHTQYFGPGTRLTVL.